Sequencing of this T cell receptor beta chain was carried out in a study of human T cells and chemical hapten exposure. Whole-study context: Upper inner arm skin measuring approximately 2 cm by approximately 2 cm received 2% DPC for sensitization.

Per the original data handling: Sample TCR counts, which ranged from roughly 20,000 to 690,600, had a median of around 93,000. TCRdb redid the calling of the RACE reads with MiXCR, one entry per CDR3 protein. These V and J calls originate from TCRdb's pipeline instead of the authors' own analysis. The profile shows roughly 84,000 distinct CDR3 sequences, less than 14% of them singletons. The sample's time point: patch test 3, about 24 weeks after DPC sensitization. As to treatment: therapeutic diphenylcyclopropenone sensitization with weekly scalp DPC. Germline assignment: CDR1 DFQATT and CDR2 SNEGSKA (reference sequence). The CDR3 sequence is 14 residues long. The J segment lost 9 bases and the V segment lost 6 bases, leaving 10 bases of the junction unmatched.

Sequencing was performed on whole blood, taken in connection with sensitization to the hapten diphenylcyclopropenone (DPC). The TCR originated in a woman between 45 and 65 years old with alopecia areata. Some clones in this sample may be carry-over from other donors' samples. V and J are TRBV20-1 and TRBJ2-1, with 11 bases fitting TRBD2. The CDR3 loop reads CSAHSGRAGGEQFF. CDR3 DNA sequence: TGCAGTGCCCATAGCGGGAGGGCCGGGGGTGAGCAGTTCTTC.